The source of this TCR beta chain is a study of blood T cell repertoires in COVID-19. As for the study in general: Whether acute or convalescent, the COVID-19 samples came from the United States, Italy and Spain. PBMCs, B-cell-depleted T cells, or T cells provided the cDNA or gDNA that made up the material.

The CDR3 is 13 amino acids. V lost 6 bases and J lost 6, with 15 bases in between. CDR1 MNHEY and CDR2 SMNVEV come from the germline V gene (reference sequence). In the authors' workflow: Cell counts per sample came from amplifying reference gene primers. Assay: immunoSEQ multiplex PCR; the TCRdb copy retains only in-frame clones and omits some. V, J and clone size reflect that table, while D and trimming were determined from the DNA. The table shows 350,000 or so clones, with roughly 84% occurring only once. Two negative PCRs, clearance, or symptom resolution characterized the recovered Cohort 3 donors.

Sample: PBMCs or T cells enriched from blood (not recorded which). The clonotype comes from a woman aged 25 to 39 who had recovered from COVID-19. The chain has TRBV27 and TRBJ2-7, with D perhaps TRBD1 (5 bases). The chain's CDR3 is CASRGQGKSEQYF. DNA of the CDR3: TGTGCCAGCAGGGGGCAGGGAAAGTCCGAGCAGTACTTC.